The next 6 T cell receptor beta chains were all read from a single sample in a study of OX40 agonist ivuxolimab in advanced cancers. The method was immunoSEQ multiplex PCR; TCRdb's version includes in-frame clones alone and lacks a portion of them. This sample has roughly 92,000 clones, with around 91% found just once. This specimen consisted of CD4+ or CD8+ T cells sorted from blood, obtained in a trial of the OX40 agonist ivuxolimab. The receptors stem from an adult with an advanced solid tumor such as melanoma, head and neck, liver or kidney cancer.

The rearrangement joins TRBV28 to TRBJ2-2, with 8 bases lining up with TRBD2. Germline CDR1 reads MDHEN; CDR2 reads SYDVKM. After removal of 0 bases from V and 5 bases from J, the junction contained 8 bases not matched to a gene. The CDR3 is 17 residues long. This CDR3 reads CASSLWSLREGTGELFF. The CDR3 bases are TGTGCCAGCAGTTTATGGTCCCTTCGGGAGGGTACCGGGGAGCTGTTTTTT.

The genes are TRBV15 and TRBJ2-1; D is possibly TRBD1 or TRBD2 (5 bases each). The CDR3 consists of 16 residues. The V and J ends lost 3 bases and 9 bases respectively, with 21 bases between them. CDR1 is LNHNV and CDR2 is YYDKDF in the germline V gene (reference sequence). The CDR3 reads CATSSPRDPFESEQFF. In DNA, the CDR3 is TGTGCCACCAGCAGCCCCCGGGACCCCTTTGAGAGTGAGCAGTTCTTC.

CDR3 in DNA: TGTGCCAGCAGCTTATCTAGCGGATCCGATACGCAGTATTTT. Translation: CASSLSSGSDTQYF. V and J are TRBV7-2 and TRBJ2-3; TRBD2 agrees at 7 bases. Trimming at V came to 2 bases and at J to 6 bases, leaving 5 bases not matched to a gene. Germline CDR1 SGHTA, CDR2 FQGNSA. This CDR3 comprises 14 residues.

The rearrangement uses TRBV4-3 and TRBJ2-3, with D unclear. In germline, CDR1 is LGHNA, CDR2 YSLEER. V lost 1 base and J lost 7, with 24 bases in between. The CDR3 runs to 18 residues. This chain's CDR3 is CASSQAFSGQVQVYTQYF. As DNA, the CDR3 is TGCGCCAGCAGCCAAGCTTTTAGTGGGCAGGTCCAGGTGTATACGCAGTATTTT.

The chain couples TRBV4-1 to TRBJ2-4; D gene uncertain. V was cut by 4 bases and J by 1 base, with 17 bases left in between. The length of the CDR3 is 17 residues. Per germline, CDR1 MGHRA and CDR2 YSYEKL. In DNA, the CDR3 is TGCGCCAGCAGCCCCCTCGGCGCCCTTTTGGCCAAAAACATTCAGTACTTC. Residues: CASSPLGALLAKNIQYF.

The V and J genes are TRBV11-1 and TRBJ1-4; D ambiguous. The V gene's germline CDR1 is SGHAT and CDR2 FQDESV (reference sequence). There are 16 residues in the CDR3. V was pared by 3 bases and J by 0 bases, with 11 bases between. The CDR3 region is CASSFLSGATNEKLFF. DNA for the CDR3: TGTGCCAGCAGCTTTCTGTCCGGTGCAACTAATGAAAAACTGTTTTTT.